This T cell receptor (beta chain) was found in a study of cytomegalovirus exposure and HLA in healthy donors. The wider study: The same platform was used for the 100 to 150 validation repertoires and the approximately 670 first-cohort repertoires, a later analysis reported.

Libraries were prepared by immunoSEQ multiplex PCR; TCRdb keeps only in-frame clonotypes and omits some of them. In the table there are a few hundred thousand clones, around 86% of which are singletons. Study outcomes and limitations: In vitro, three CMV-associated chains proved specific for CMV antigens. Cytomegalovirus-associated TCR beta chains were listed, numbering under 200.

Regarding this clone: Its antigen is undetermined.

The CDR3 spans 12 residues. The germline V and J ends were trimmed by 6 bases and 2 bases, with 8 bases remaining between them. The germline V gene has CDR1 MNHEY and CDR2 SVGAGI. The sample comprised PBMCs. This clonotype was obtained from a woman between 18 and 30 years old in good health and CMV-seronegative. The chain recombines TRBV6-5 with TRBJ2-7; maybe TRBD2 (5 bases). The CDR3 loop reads CASRGATYEQYF. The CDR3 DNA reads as TGTGCCAGCAGGGGAGCGACCTACGAGCAGTACTTC.